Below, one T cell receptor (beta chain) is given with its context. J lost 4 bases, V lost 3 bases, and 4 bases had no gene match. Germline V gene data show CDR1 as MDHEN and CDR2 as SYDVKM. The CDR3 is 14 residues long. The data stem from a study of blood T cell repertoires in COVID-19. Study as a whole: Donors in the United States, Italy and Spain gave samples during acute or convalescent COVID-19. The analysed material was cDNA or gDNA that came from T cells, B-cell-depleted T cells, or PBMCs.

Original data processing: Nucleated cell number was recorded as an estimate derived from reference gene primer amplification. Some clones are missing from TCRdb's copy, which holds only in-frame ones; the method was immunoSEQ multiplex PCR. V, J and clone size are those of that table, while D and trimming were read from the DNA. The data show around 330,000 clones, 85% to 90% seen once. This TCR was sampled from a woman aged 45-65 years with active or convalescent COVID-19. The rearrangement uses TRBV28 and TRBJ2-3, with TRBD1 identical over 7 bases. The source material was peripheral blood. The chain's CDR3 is CASSFFRGPDTQYF. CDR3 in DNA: TGTGCCAGCAGTTTTTTTAGGGGGCCAGATACGCAGTATTTT. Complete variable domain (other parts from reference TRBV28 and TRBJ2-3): DVKVTQSSRYLVKRTGEKVFLECVQDMDHENMFWYRQDPGLGLRLIYFSYDVKMKEKGDIPEGYSVSREKKERFSLILESASTNQTSMYLCASSFFRGPDTQYFGPGTRLTVL.